This T cell receptor (beta chain) was recovered during a study of response to subunit inactivated influenza vaccine. TCRdb reanalysed the RT-PCR reads using MiXCR and keeps one entry per CDR3 protein. The table includes around 850,000 distinct CDR3 sequences, 18% detected once. Study-wide results and limits: A suggestion made by the authors is that each seasonal influenza vaccination recruits few new T cells.

The sample holds a few counts of this clonotype. Its target is unknown. The CDR3 is 14 amino acids. V was shortened by 0 bases and J by 1 base, with 10 bases between the two germline ends. Germline CDR1 DFQATT, CDR2 SNEGSKA (reference sequence). The genes are TRBV20-1 and TRBJ2-7; no definite D call. This clonotype originated in a man aged 50-59 years who received an inactivated influenza vaccine. The sample consisted of PBMCs from blood, taken 5 days after vaccination. The CDR3 protein is CSARDVGKSYEQYF. CDR3 bases: TGCAGTGCTAGAGATGTGGGGAAATCCTACGAGCAGTACTTC.